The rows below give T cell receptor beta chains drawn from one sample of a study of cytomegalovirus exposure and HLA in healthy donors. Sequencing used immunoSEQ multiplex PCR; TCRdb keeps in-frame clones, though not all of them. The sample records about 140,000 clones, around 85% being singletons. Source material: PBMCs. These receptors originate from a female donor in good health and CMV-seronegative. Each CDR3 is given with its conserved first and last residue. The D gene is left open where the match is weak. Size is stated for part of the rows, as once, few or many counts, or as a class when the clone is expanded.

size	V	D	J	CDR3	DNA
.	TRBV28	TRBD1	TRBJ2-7	CASSDGQGVYEQYF	TGTGCCAGCAGTGACGGACAGGGGGTCTACGAGCAGTACTTC
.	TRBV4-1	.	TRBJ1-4	CASSHPREGGEDEKLFF	TGCGCCAGCAGCCATCCTAGGGAGGGGGGAGAGGATGAAAAACTGTTTTTT
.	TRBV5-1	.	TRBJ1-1	CASSLTTGNTEAFF	TGCGCCAGCAGCTTGACCACCGGGAACACTGAAGCTTTCTTT
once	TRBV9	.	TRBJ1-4	CASSVAGANEKLFF	TGTGCCAGCAGCGTAGCTGGGGCAAATGAAAAACTGTTTTTT
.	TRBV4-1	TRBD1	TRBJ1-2	CASSPLTGAYGYTF	TGCGCCAGCAGTCCACTGACAGGGGCGTATGGCTACACCTTC
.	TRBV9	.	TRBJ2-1	CASSTPETRHNEQFF	TGTGCCAGCAGCACCCCCGAGACTAGACACAATGAGCAGTTCTTC
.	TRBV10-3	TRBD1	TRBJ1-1	CAISQPGQGGTEAFF	TGTGCCATCAGTCAACCGGGACAGGGGGGAACTGAAGCTTTCTTT
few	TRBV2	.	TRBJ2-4	CASSEAGVTNIQYF	TGTGCCAGCAGTGAAGCGGGAGTTACAAACATTCAGTACTTC
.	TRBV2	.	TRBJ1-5	CASSQGRQPQHF	TGTGCCAGCAGCCAGGGTAGGCAGCCCCAGCATTTT
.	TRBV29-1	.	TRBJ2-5	CSVGDRTSPQETQYF	TGCAGCGTCGGCGACAGGACTAGTCCCCAAGAGACCCAGTACTTC
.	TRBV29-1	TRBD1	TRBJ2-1	CSKRQGSDNEQFF	TGCAGCAAGCGACAGGGTAGTGACAATGAGCAGTTCTTC